The 29 T cell receptor beta chains below were found in one sample sequenced in a study of T cell responses to AZD1222 COVID-19 vaccine. Sequenced by immunoSEQ multiplex PCR; TCRdb stores in-frame clones only, minus some. The sample records about 120,000 clones, about nine tenths being singletons. The sample consisted of peripheral blood, taken on day 0 of AZD1222 vaccination. Receptors were obtained from an adult in good health.

The chain recombines TRBV7-9 with TRBJ1-1; 11 bases are a match to TRBD1. CDR1 and CDR2 from the germline V gene are SEHNR and FQNEAQ (reference sequence). CDR3 length equals 15 residues. V dropped 5 bases and J dropped 4; count of bases not matched to a gene: 6. The CDR3 loop reads CASSNPGTGGTEAFF. The DNA for the CDR3 is TGTGCCAGCAGCAACCCCGGGACAGGGGGCACTGAAGCTTTCTTT.

The rearrangement joins TRBV27 to TRBJ2-7; unclear D gene. V was shortened by 6 bases and J by 5 bases, with 14 bases between the two germline ends. This CDR3 has 13 amino acids. Looked up from germline, CDR1 is MNHEY and CDR2 is SMNVEV (reference sequence). The CDR3 bases are TGTGCCAGCAGCCCAAGGGTCGCCCACGAGCAGTACTTC. It is translated as CASSPRVAHEQYF.

The chain combines TRBV12-3 or TRBV12-4 with TRBJ1-2, with 8 bases lining up with TRBD1. This CDR3 contains 12 residues. Trimming took 7 bases from V and 6 from J; bases not matched to a gene: 4. CDR3 bases: TGTGCCAGCAAGACAGGGGCCCATGGCTACACCTTC. Translated: CASKTGAHGYTF.

This clone was detected once. The chain combines TRBV5-6 with TRBJ2-5; the D gene is possibly TRBD2 (6 bases). Trimming took off 0 bases at V and 5 bases at J, with 14 bases between the two ends. CDR3 length: 15 residues. Looked up from germline, CDR1 is SGHDT and CDR2 is YYEEEE. CDR3: CASSLAGTPGETQYF. The CDR3 region has the DNA TGTGCCAGCAGCTTGGCGGGGACTCCTGGGGAGACCCAGTACTTC. The complete variable domain, with remaining parts taken from reference TRBV5-6 and TRBJ2-5, reads DAGVTQSPTHLIKTRGQQVTLRCSPKSGHDTVSWYQQALGQGPQFIFQYYEEEERQRGNFPDRFSGHQFPNYSSELNVNALLLGDSALYLCASSLAGTPGETQYFGPGTRLLVL.

The chain recombines TRBV30 with TRBJ1-2; 7 bases fit TRBD1. V shed 3 bases and J 0 bases; nucleotides not matched to a gene: 7. This CDR3 has 15 amino acids. Looked up from germline, CDR1 is GTSNPN and CDR2 is SVGIG (reference sequence). The CDR3 loop is CAWRNRGSSNYGYTF. CDR3 sequence (DNA): TGTGCCTGGAGGAACAGGGGCTCCTCTAACTATGGCTACACCTTC. Supplemented by reference TRBV30 and TRBJ1-2, the full variable domain reads SQTIHQWPATLVQPVGSPLSLECTVEGTSNPNLYWYRQAAGRGLQLLFYSVGIGQISSEVPQNLSASRPQDRQFILSSKKLLLSDSGFYLCAWRNRGSSNYGYTFGSGTRLTVV.

This chain connects TRBV11-2 to TRBJ1-2; tentative D call: TRBD1 (6 bases). Germline CDR1 is SGHAT and CDR2 is FQNNGV. V lost 5 bases and J 0 bases, leaving 13 bases between the germline ends. The CDR3 spans 15 residues. The CDR3 here is CASSHHRDANYGYTF. The CDR3 DNA reads as TGTGCCAGCAGCCACCACAGGGACGCTAACTATGGCTACACCTTC.

As DNA, the CDR3 is TGTGCCAGCTCACGACCTCCGACTGGCAATGAGCAGTTCTTC. It specifies CASSRPPTGNEQFF. This chain joins TRBV18 and TRBJ2-1; D not certain. Trimming pared 4 bases from V and 6 bases from J, leaving 13 bases between. Looked up from germline, CDR1 is KGHSH and CDR2 is LQKENI. This CDR3 contains 14 residues.

The J gene is TRBJ1-4, the V gene TRBV19; D not certain. This CDR3 region has 14 residues. CDR1 LNHDA and CDR2 SQIVND come from the germline V gene (reference sequence). The ends were cut back, 6 bases at V and 5 bases at J, with 13 bases in the middle. CDR3 in amino acids: CASRAGRLNEKLFF. DNA of the CDR3: TGTGCCAGTAGGGCTGGACGCTTAAATGAAAAACTGTTTTTT.

The J gene is TRBJ1-5, the V gene TRBV7-2, with D perhaps matching TRBD1 (5 bases). Looked up from germline, CDR1 is SGHTA and CDR2 is FQGNSA. Trimming removed 5 bases at V and 5 bases at J, with 16 bases between. The CDR3 is made up of 15 amino acids. The CDR3 loop is CASSLDSGMHQPQHF. CDR3 sequence (DNA): TGTGCCAGCAGCCTCGACAGTGGAATGCATCAGCCCCAGCATTTT.

The V gene is TRBV18, the J gene TRBJ1-4; D possibly corresponds to TRBD1 (6 bases). CDR3 size: 15 residues. Germline CDR1 KGHSH, CDR2 LQKENI. The ends were cut back, 2 bases at V and 6 bases at J, with 13 bases in the middle. The CDR3 reads CASSPKIQGDEKLFF. In DNA, the CDR3 is TGTGCCAGCTCACCAAAAATACAGGGTGATGAAAAACTGTTTTTT.

The rearrangement links TRBV18 to TRBJ2-7, with D unclear. Trimming removed 5 bases at V and 4 bases at J, with 9 bases between. This CDR3 has 12 residues. The germline gives CDR1 KGHSH, CDR2 LQKENI. CDR3 bases: TGTGCCAGCTCAGCCGGCCGGTACGAGCAGTACTTC. It codes for CASSAGRYEQYF.

This clone was seen just once. The CDR3 loop reads CASPLTSGGLTETQYF. DNA of the CDR3: TGTGCCAGTCCTCTGACTAGCGGGGGCCTAACGGAGACCCAGTACTTC. This chain joins TRBV19 and TRBJ2-5; 12 positions agree with TRBD2. The length of the CDR3 is 16 residues. V gave up 8 bases and J gave up 5 bases; unmatched junction bases: 12. Germline V lookup: CDR1 LNHDA, CDR2 SQIVND (reference sequence).

The DNA of the CDR3 is TGTGCTAGTGGTTTGCGGGCGGAAGCTTTCTTT. It specifies CASGLRAEAFF. The J gene is TRBJ1-1, the V gene TRBV12-5; D not certain. The CDR3 spans 11 residues. The germline gives CDR1 LGHNT, CDR2 FRNRAP. Trimming took 2 bases from V and 8 from J, leaving 6 bases between them.

J is TRBJ2-7 and V is TRBV6-6; tentatively, D is TRBD2 (5 bases). Germline loops: CDR1 MNHNY, CDR2 SVGAGI (reference sequence). V was trimmed by 0 bases and J by 0 bases, leaving 12 bases between them. The CDR3 is 16 amino acids. CDR3 nucleotide sequence: TGTGCCAGCAGTTACTCGGATAGGACTCCCTCCTACGAGCAGTACTTC. This sequence encodes CASSYSDRTPSYEQYF.

The CDR3 nucleotides read TGTGCCAGCTCGGTTGCTACACACAATGAGCAGTTCTTC. Protein sequence: CASSVATHNEQFF. This rearrangement joins TRBV18 to TRBJ2-1; D uncertain. CDR3 size: 13 residues. The V gene's germline CDR1 is KGHSH and CDR2 LQKENI. V lost 6 bases and J 5 bases, leaving 11 bases between the germline ends. Based on the CDR3 plus reference TRBV18 and TRBJ2-1, the full variable domain is NAGVMQNPRHLVRRRGQEARLRCSPMKGHSHVYWYRQLPEEGLKFMVYLQKENIIDESGMPKERFSAEFPKEGPSILRIQQVVRGDSAAYFCASSVATHNEQFFGPGTRLTVL.

The chain has TRBV5-5 and TRBJ2-2; D unresolved. The length of the CDR3 is 13 residues. CDR1 is SGHKS, CDR2 YYEKEE, per germline (reference sequence). With 1 base removed from V and 1 base from J, the gap between germline ends came to 2 bases. The DNA of the CDR3 is TGTGCCAGCAGCTTGAGGAACACCGGGGAGCTGTTTTTT. This codes for CASSLRNTGELFF.

The chain carries TRBV10-1 and TRBJ2-3, with 7 bases that match TRBD1. This CDR3 comprises 13 residues. Trimming took 9 bases from V and 0 from J; bases not matched to a gene: 3. Germline V CDR1 and CDR2: WNHNN, SYGVQD (reference sequence). The CDR3 DNA reads as TGCGCCAGTAGGGGGCCCAGCACAGATACGCAGTATTTT. Its protein product is CASRGPSTDTQYF.

This clone was detected only a few times. The chain carries TRBV10-2 and TRBJ1-2; the match to TRBD1 covers 12 bases. The V gene end was trimmed by 6 bases and the J gene end by 6 bases; junction bases not matched to a gene: 2. Germline V gene sequence: CDR1 WSHSY, CDR2 SAAADI. The CDR3 loop spans 13 amino acids. DNA of the CDR3: TGCGCCAGCAGGGGACAGGGGGCAGATGGCTACACCTTC. This translates into CASRGQGADGYTF.

The V and J genes are TRBV18 and TRBJ2-7; D not certain. V was clipped by 4 bases and J by 7 bases, with 17 bases between them. There are 14 residues in the CDR3. Germline-derived CDR1 and CDR2 are KGHSH and LQKENI. CDR3 nucleotides: TGTGCCAGCTCACTCACCTCCCCGGCCTCGGAGCAGTACTTC. Translating it yields CASSLTSPASEQYF. The entire variable domain, with the rest obtained from reference TRBV18 and TRBJ2-7, is as follows: NAGVMQNPRHLVRRRGQEARLRCSPMKGHSHVYWYRQLPEEGLKFMVYLQKENIIDESGMPKERFSAEFPKEGPSILRIQQVVRGDSAAYFCASSLTSPASEQYFGPGTRLTVT.

The chain combines TRBV11-1 with TRBJ1-1, with D unresolved. Germline loops: CDR1 SGHAT, CDR2 FQDESV (reference sequence). The germline V and J ends were trimmed by 0 bases and 3 bases, with 8 bases remaining between them. The CDR3 runs 14 residues. CDR3 in amino acids: CASSLAGLDTEAFF. The CDR3 DNA reads TGTGCCAGCAGCTTAGCAGGGCTAGACACTGAAGCTTTCTTT.

The J gene is TRBJ2-3, the V gene TRBV11-2; D call uncertain. V dropped 5 bases and J dropped 3 bases, with 6 bases sitting between them. The CDR3 runs 12 residues. Germline V lookup: CDR1 SGHAT, CDR2 FQNNGV. CDR3 nucleotides: TGTGCCAGCAGCCCGGCAACAGATACGCAGTATTTT. Translated, it gives CASSPATDTQYF.

This rearrangement joins TRBV7-6 to TRBJ2-1; 8 bases line up with TRBD2. Trimming at V came to 5 bases and at J to 0 bases, leaving 15 bases not matched to a gene. Germline V CDR1 and CDR2: SGHVS, FNYEAQ. This CDR3 has 19 residues. DNA for the CDR3: TGTGCCAGCAGCCCCAACCCTAGCGGGCGCATTAGCTCCTACAATGAGCAGTTCTTC. This translates into CASSPNPSGRISSYNEQFF. Variable domain in full (rest from reference TRBV7-6 and TRBJ2-1): GAGVSQSPRYKVTKRGQDVALRCDPISGHVSLYWYRQALGQGPEFLTYFNYEAQQDKSGLPNDRFSAERPEGSISTLTIQRTEQRDSAMYRCASSPNPSGRISSYNEQFFGPGTRLTVL.

The chain couples TRBV5-6 to TRBJ2-3, with D possibly TRBD2 on 6 matching bases. The CDR3 consists of 18 residues. CDR1 and CDR2 (germline): SGHDT, YYEEEE. The V end was cut by 3 bases, the J end by 1 base, with 21 bases between. In DNA form, the CDR3 reads TGTGCCAGCAGCTATACTAGGCTAACTAGCCGCCGCACAGATACGCAGTATTTT. Translated, it gives CASSYTRLTSRRTDTQYF.

This clone has a count of ten or more. The gene calls are TRBV5-6 and TRBJ2-7; a weak D match, TRBD2 (5 bases). Germline CDR1 is SGHDT and CDR2 is YYEEEE. Trimming took off 2 bases at V and 7 bases at J, with 7 bases between the two ends. The CDR3 totals 11 residues. The DNA for the CDR3 is TGTGCCAGCAGCTTCCGGAGGGAGCAGTACTTC. It codes for CASSFRREQYF.

V is TRBV6-5 and J is TRBJ1-2; no reliable D call. CDR1 and CDR2 from the germline V gene are MNHEY and SVGAGI. The CDR3 is made up of 16 amino acids. V lost 2 bases, J lost 6 bases, and 19 bases lay in between. CDR3 nucleotides: TGTGCCAGCAGTTACGCAACGCCGGATTCGGGCCATGGCTACACCTTC. Translation: CASSYATPDSGHGYTF.

The chain links TRBV4-1 to TRBJ2-3, with D tentatively TRBD1 or TRBD2 (6 bases each). Trimming removed 0 bases from V and 6 bases from J, with 13 bases in between. The germline gives CDR1 MGHRA, CDR2 YSYEKL. The CDR3 spans 15 residues. The CDR3 region has the DNA TGCGCCAGCAGCCAAGACCCGGGGGCGGGGGATACGCAGTATTTT. As protein: CASSQDPGAGDTQYF.

This clone was seen more than once but under ten times. The rearrangement uses TRBV11-2 and TRBJ1-4; D uncertain. CDR1 is SGHAT, CDR2 FQNNGV, per germline. Trimming shortened V by 5 bases and J by 8 bases, and 9 bases separated the two germline ends. This CDR3 contains 12 residues. The chain's CDR3 is CASSLLGEKLFF. The CDR3 DNA sequence: TGTGCCAGCAGCCTCTTGGGGGAAAAACTGTTTTTT.

The rearrangement uses TRBV7-9 and TRBJ2-7, with D perhaps matching TRBD1 (6 bases). This CDR3 is 15 amino acids long. Trimming stripped 4 bases from V and 0 bases from J, with 13 bases between. CDR1 SEHNR and CDR2 FQNEAQ come from the germline V gene (reference sequence). The CDR3 is CASSSRDTYSYEQYF. CDR3 in DNA: TGTGCCAGCAGCTCCCGGGACACTTACTCCTACGAGCAGTACTTC.

This chain joins TRBV29-1 and TRBJ1-3, with 8 bases fitting TRBD1. The CDR3 runs 14 residues. CDR1 is SQVTM and CDR2 is ANQGSEA in the germline V gene. The V segment lost 7 bases and the J segment 3 bases; nucleotides outside the gene matches: 8. Here the CDR3 reads CSAIGTGGGNTIYF. In DNA form, the CDR3 reads TGCAGCGCCATAGGCACAGGGGGTGGAAACACCATATATTTT.